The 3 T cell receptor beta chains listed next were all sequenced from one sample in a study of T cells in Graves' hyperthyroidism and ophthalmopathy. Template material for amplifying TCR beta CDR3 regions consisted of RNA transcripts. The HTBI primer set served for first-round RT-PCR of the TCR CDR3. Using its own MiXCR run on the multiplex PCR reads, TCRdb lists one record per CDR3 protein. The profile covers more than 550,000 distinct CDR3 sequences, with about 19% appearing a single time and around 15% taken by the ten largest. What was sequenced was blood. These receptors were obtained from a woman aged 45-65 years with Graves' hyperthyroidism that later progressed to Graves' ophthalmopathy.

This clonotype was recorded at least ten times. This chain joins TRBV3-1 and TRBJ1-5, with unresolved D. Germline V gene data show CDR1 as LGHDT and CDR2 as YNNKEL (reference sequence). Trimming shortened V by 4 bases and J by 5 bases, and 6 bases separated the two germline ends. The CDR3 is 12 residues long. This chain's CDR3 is CASSRLDQPQHF. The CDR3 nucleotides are TGTGCCAGCAGCCGCCTTGATCAGCCCCAGCATTTT.

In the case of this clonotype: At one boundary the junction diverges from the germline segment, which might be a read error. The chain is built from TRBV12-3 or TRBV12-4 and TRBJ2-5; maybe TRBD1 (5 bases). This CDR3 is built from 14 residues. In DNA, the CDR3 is TGTGCCAGCAGCTTAGGGGAACTCGACCCCACCGGATACTTC. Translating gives CASSLGELDPTGYF.

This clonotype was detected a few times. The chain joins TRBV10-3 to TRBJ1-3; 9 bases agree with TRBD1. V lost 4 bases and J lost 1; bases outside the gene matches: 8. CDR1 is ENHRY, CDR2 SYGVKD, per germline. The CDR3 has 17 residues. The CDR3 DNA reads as TGTGCCATCAGTGGACCCGGGACAGGGTTTTCTGGAAACACCATATATTTT. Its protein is CAISGPGTGFSGNTIYF.